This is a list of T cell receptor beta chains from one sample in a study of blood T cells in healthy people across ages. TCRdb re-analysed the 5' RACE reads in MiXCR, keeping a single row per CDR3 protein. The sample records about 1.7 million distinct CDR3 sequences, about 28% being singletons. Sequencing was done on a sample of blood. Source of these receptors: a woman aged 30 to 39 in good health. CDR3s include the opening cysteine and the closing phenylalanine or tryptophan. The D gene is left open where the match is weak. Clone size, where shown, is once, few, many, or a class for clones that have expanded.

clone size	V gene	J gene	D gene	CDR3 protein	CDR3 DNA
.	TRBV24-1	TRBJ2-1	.	CATSDLGSEEQFF	TGTGCTACCAGTGATTTAGGTTCGGAGGAGCAGTTCTTC
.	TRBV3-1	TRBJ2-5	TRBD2	CASSQDLIAGQETQYF	TGTGCCAGCAGCCAAGATTTAATAGCGGGACAAGAGACCCAGTACTTC
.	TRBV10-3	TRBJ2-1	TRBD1	CAITGTGIYNEQFF	TGTGCCATCACCGGGACAGGGATTTACAATGAGCAGTTCTTC
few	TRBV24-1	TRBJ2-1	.	CATSAGREIDEQFF	TGTGCCACCAGTGCCGGGAGAGAGATTGATGAGCAGTTCTTC
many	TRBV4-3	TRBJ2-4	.	CASSQDSGNIQYF	TGCGCCAGCAGCCAAGATAGCGGAAACATTCAGTACTTC
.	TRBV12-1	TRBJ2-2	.	CASRRRTYTGELFF	TGTGCCAGCAGACGCCGAACCTACACCGGGGAGCTGTTTTTT
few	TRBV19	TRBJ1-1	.	CASSTSGQLMNTEAFF	TGTGCCAGTAGTACGTCGGGGCAGCTAATGAACACTGAAGCTTTCTTT
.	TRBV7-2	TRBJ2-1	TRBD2	CASSLRREAIYNEQFF	TGTGCCAGCAGCTTACGTCGGGAGGCAATTTACAATGAGCAGTTCTTC
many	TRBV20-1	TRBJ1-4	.	CSVPHEKLFF	TGCAGTGTCCCGCACGAAAAACTGTTTTTT
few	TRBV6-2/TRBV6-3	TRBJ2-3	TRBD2	CASSYAWAGGPDTQYF	TGTGCCAGCAGTTACGCTTGGGCGGGAGGCCCAGATACGCAGTATTTT
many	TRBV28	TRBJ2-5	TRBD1	CASSSFRQGAVETQYF	TGTGCCAGCAGTTCCTTCCGACAGGGGGCCGTCGAGACCCAGTACTTC
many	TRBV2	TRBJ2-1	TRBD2	CASSPPMGERGGNEQFF	TGTGCCAGCAGCCCCCCTATGGGCGAGCGGGGAGGCAATGAGCAGTTCTTC
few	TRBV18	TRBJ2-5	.	CASSPEGWSETQYF	TGTGCCAGCTCACCCGAGGGGTGGTCAGAGACCCAGTACTTC
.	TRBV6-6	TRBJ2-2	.	CASNDMRGFDTGELFF	TGTGCCAGCAACGACATGAGAGGGTTCGACACCGGGGAGCTGTTTTTT
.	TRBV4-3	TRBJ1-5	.	CASSQDLMADQPQHF	TGCGCCAGCAGCCAAGATCTCATGGCCGATCAGCCCCAGCATTTT
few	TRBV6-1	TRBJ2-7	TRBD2	CASSGRDTRLAAPYEQYF	TGTGCCAGCAGTGGTCGGGACACCAGACTAGCGGCCCCCTACGAGCAGTACTTC
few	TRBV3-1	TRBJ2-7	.	CASSQPVGEQYF	TGTGCCAGCAGCCAGCCGGTAGGTGAGCAGTACTTC
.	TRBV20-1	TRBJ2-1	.	CSALSEVKGYNEQFF	TGCAGTGCCCTAAGCGAGGTCAAGGGCTACAATGAGCAGTTCTTC
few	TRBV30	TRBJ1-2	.	CAWGKPGNYGYTF	TGTGCCTGGGGTAAACCAGGGAACTATGGCTACACCTTC
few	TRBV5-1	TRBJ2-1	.	CASRAAGSSYNEQFF	TGCGCCAGCAGAGCCGCGGGGAGCTCCTACAATGAGCAGTTCTTC
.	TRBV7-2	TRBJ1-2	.	CASSSPRGHNYGYTF	TGTGCCAGCAGCTCGCCAAGGGGCCATAACTATGGCTACACCTTC
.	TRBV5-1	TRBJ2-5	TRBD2	CASSFSGGLRSLDETQYF	TGCGCCAGCAGCTTCAGCGGGGGACTAAGGAGTTTAGATGAGACCCAGTACTTC
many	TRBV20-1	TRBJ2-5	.	CSAQPRGAGETQYF	TGCAGTGCCCAACCCCGGGGGGCCGGAGAGACCCAGTACTTC
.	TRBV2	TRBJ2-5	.	CAGSEEGGGETQYF	TGTGCCGGCAGTGAAGAGGGAGGAGGAGAGACCCAGTACTTC
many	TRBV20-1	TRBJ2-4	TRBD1	CSAAPGQGPSQYF	TGCAGTGCTGCGCCGGGACAGGGGCCTTCGCAGTACTTC
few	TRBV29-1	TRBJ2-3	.	CSAQPPWDGTPTDTQYF	TGCAGCGCCCAGCCACCATGGGACGGTACCCCCACAGATACGCAGTATTTT
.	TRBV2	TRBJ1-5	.	CASSPVVQPQHF	TGTGCCAGCAGCCCGGTGGTTCAGCCCCAGCATTTT
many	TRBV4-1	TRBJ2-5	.	CASSQADGQETQYF	TGCGCCAGCAGCCAAGCGGACGGTCAAGAGACCCAGTACTTC
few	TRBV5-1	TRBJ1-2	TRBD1	CASSWGDRESNYGYTF	TGCGCCAGCAGCTGGGGAGACAGGGAATCTAACTATGGCTACACCTTC
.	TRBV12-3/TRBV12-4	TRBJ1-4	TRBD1	CASTTTGGSEKLFF	TGTGCCAGCACCACGACAGGGGGGTCGGAAAAACTGTTTTTT
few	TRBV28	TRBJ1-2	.	CASSHPRTAGYGYTF	TGTGCCAGCAGTCACCCCCGGACAGCCGGGTATGGCTACACCTTC
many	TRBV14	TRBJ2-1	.	CASSQSTYNEQFF	TGCGCCAGCTCCCAATCAACCTACAATGAGCAGTTCTTC
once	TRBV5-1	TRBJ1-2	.	CASSLEGTVAYGYTF	TGCGCCAGCAGCTTGGAGGGCACAGTCGCCTATGGCTACACCTTC
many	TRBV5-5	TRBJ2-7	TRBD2	CASRYEREGDEQYF	TGTGCCAGCAGGTACGAGCGGGAGGGCGACGAGCAGTACTTC
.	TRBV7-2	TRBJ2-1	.	CASSLALELAPYNEQFF	TGTGCCAGCAGCTTAGCGCTTGAACTAGCACCCTACAATGAGCAGTTCTTC
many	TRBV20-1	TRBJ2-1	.	CSALKTAYNEQFF	TGCAGTGCCCTTAAAACGGCCTACAATGAGCAGTTCTTC
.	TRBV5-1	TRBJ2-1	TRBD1	CASTAQGASYNEQFF	TGCGCCAGCACCGCCCAGGGGGCGTCCTACAATGAGCAGTTCTTC
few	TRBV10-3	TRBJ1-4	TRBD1	CAISDTPDRTNEKLFF	TGTGCCATCAGTGATACTCCGGACAGGACTAATGAAAAACTGTTTTTT
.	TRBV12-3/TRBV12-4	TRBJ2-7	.	CASSSSASCEQYF	TGTGCCAGCAGTTCCTCTGCTTCCTGCGAGCAGTACTTC
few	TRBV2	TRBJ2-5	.	CASSVAKQETQYF	TGTGCCAGCAGTGTGGCGAAGCAAGAGACCCAGTACTTC
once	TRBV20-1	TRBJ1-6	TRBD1	CSARARGRDSPLHF	TGCAGTGCAAGGGCAAGGGGGCGGGATTCACCCCTCCACTTT
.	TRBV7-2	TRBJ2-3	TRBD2	CASSYNSGVADTQYF	TGTGCCAGCAGCTACAATAGCGGGGTTGCAGATACGCAGTATTTT
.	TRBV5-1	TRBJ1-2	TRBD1	CASSLAGQDRGDGYTF	TGCGCCAGCAGCTTGGCCGGACAGGACAGGGGTGACGGCTACACCTTC
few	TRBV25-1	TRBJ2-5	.	CASSEYGQGTQYF	TGTGCCAGCAGTGAATACGGCCAGGGGACCCAGTACTTC
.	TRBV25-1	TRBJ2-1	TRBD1	CASTTGGTYNEQFF	TGTGCCAGCACTACAGGGGGGACCTACAATGAGCAGTTCTTC
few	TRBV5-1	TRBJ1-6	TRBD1	CASGDRATNSPLHF	TGCGCCAGCGGGGACAGGGCTACCAATTCACCCCTCCACTTT
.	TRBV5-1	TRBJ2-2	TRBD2	CASSRGLASAGELFF	TGCGCCAGCAGCAGAGGACTAGCGTCGGCCGGGGAGCTGTTTTTT
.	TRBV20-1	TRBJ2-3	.	CSAGGRSSGGTDTQYF	TGCAGTGCTGGGGGCCGGTCTAGCGGCGGCACAGATACGCAGTATTTT
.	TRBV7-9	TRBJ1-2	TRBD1	CASSTGTGLVYGYTF	TGTGCCAGCAGCACCGGGACAGGGCTGGTCTATGGCTACACCTTC